This note documents a single T cell receptor beta chain sequence. TCRdb used MiXCR to reprocess the RT-PCR reads, holding one entry per CDR3 protein. The profile shows 98,000 or so distinct CDR3 sequences, roughly 37% of them singletons. This sample was taken from a study of patients and donors after allogeneic stem cell transplantation. The CDR3 extends over 15 amino acids. V lost 6 bases and J lost 2; bases outside the gene matches: 8. The receptor comes from a human donor who was either an allogeneic HSCT recipient or a stem cell or donor lymphocyte infusion donor (not recorded which). It is not recorded whose cells these are; they may come from a transplant donor. Sequencing was carried out using blood, either unsorted or a sorted T cell fraction (not recorded which). The chain uses TRBV12-3 or TRBV12-4 and TRBJ2-3, with 7 positions matching TRBD1. In DNA, the CDR3 is TGTGCCAGCAGGGGTCGGACAGGATTCACAGATACGCAGTATTTT. It is translated as CASRGRTGFTDTQYF.